This entry lists 3 T cell receptor beta chains sequenced from one sample in a study of early T cells in non-severe SARS-CoV-2 infection. TCRdb used MiXCR to reprocess the 5' RACE reads, holding one entry per CDR3 protein. The sample yields tens of thousands of distinct CDR3 sequences, 10% seen once. The source material was whole blood. The receptors stem from an adult who was a healthcare worker with PCR-confirmed SARS-CoV-2 infection or an uninfected control (not recorded which).

The sample holds many counts of this clonotype. V is TRBV2 and J is TRBJ2-5; D assignment may be TRBD1 or TRBD2 (6 bases each). The CDR3 extends over 14 amino acids. Trimming took off 3 bases at V and 4 bases at J, with 12 bases between the two ends. Germline lookup yields CDR1 SNHLY and CDR2 FYNNEI. The CDR3 DNA sequence: TGTGCCAGCAGTGATGGAGGGGGGAGAGAGACCCAGTACTTC. It yields the protein CASSDGGGRETQYF.

In this sample, this clonotype turned up many times. The chain carries TRBV19 and TRBJ2-2; TRBD2 matches 9 bases. The V segment lost 5 bases and the J segment 7 bases; nucleotides outside the gene matches: 5. The CDR3 extends over 14 amino acids. Germline CDR1 and CDR2: LNHDA and SQIVND (reference sequence). In DNA form, the CDR3 reads TGTGCCAGTAGTCGTAGCGGGAGCTTCGGGGAGCTGTTTTTT. Encoded protein: CASSRSGSFGELFF.

The chain carries TRBV11-1 and TRBJ2-7, with 7 bases lining up with TRBD1. This CDR3 has 15 amino acids. Trimming took 6 bases from V and 4 from J; bases not matched to a gene: 12. Germline V gene lookup returns CDR1 SGHAT and CDR2 FQDESV (reference sequence). The CDR3 region is CASSPYVRGRYEQYF. CDR3 coding DNA: TGTGCCAGCAGTCCCTACGTGAGGGGGCGGTACGAGCAGTACTTC.